The text below deals with one T cell receptor beta chain. Deletions cut 5 bases from V and 4 bases from J, with 11 bases between. Germline-derived CDR1 and CDR2 are LNHNV and YYDKDF (reference sequence). The CDR3 covers 13 residues. The source of the sample is a study of blood T cell repertoires in COVID-19. Produced via immunoSEQ multiplex PCR; TCRdb's table is partial and in-frame only. The sample consists of around 450,000 clones, roughly 91% of them appearing once. The specimen was peripheral blood. This TCR came from a woman aged 30 to 39 with acute or convalescent COVID-19. This chain connects TRBV15 to TRBJ1-1; D is undetermined. CDR3 in amino acids: CATSLERSTEAFF. Here the CDR3 DNA reads TGTGCCACCAGCCTGGAGAGAAGCACTGAAGCTTTCTTT.